The TCR beta chain described here comes from a study of identical twins. Comments on this clonotype: The antigen is undetermined.

Via MiXCR, TCRdb re-called the 5' RACE reads, giving one row per CDR3 protein. The table includes 400,000 to 550,000 distinct CDR3 sequences, less than 25% detected once. This CDR3 has 17 residues. CDR1 and CDR2 (germline): SEHNR, FQNEAQ (reference sequence). Losses at the gene ends were 8 bases for V and 1 base for J; bases not matched to a gene: 14. Whole-study findings and limits: While abundant cord blood beta clonotypes carried fewer insertions, memory repertoires showed no such pattern.

These same data were also listed under a study on T cells expressing NK-cell markers. That work contributes: Where a handful of donors were concerned, these clonotypes also led the CD3+CD56-NKG2C+ fraction.

This rearrangement joins TRBV7-9 to TRBJ2-1, with 7 bases that match TRBD1. The sequence came from a woman younger than 35 in good health. The sequenced sample consisted of CD4+ T cells sorted from blood. DNA for the CDR3: TGTGCCAGCCCCTCCCCGCCGGACAGGAATTCCTACAATGAGCAGTTCTTC. It is translated as CASPSPPDRNSYNEQFF.